The clone carrying this T cell receptor (beta chain) was observed at least ten times. Its antigen is still unknown. This specimen belongs to a study of blood T cells in healthy people across ages. Primed by a sample-barcoded 5' primer and a J-beta primer mix, a second PCR proceeded for 7 to 11 cycles. From the 5' RACE reads, TCRdb called clonotypes with MiXCR, one entry per CDR3 protein. The table has 850,000 to 950,000 distinct CDR3 sequences, around 30% seen once. Total RNA extracted from each sample amounted to at least 6 micrograms. Study-level points and caveats: With naive T cell percentage, TCR beta diversity showed a strong correlation.

The CDR3 consists of 15 residues. V lost 3 bases and J lost 2, with 13 bases in between. CDR1 and CDR2 (germline): SGHTA, FQGNSA. The chain uses TRBV7-2 and TRBJ1-2; no clear D. The receptor was derived from a woman over 75 in good health. The sample taken for sequencing was blood. CDR3 DNA sequence: TGTGCCAGCAGCTTGAGTACCGGGCAGAACTATGGCTACACCTTC. This sequence encodes CASSLSTGQNYGYTF. Full variable domain (remainder filled in from reference TRBV7-2 and TRBJ1-2): GAGVSQSPSNKVTEKGKDVELRCDPISGHTALYWYRQSLGQGLEFLIYFQGNSAPDKSGLPSDRFSAERTGGSVSTLTIQRTQQEDSAVYLCASSLSTGQNYGYTFGSGTRLTVV.